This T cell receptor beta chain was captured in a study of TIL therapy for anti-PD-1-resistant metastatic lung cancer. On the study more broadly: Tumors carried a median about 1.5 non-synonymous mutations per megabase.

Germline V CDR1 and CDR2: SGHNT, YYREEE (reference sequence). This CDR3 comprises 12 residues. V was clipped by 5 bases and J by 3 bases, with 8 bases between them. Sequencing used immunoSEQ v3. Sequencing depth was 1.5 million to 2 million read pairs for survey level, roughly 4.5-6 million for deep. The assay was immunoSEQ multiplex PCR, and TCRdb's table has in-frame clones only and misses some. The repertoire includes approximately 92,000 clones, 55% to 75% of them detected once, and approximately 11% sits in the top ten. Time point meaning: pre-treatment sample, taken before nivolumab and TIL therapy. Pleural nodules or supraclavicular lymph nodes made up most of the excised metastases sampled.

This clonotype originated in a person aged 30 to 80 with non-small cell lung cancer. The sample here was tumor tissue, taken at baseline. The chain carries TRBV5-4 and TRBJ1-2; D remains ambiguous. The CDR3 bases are TGTGCCAGCAGTCTAGCGGACTATGGCTACACCTTC. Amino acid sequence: CASSLADYGYTF.